Listed here are 17 T cell receptor beta chains from one sample, sequenced in a study of blood T cells in healthy people across ages (dated by TCRdb to about 2015). Library generation was performed with 5' RACE. Sequencing was carried out with an Illumina HiSeq 2500. A second PCR of roughly 7 to 11 cycles was performed with a sample-barcoded 5' primer and a J-beta primer mix. TCRdb applied fastp at Q25 and MiXCR to the public reads, then kept only in-frame beta chains. Entries that share a CDR3 protein sequence are merged under the most common genes and DNA. This sample is represented by more than 550,000 distinct CDR3 sequences; about 20% of them were singletons. Of the sample, roughly 22% is held by the ten largest clones. Sequencing input: blood. The receptors were gathered from a man aged 65 to 85 in good health.

This chain joins TRBV20-1 and TRBJ2-1; 8 positions agree with TRBD2. Germline values: CDR1 DFQATT, CDR2 SNEGSKA (reference sequence). V shed 1 base, J shed 0 bases, and the junction held 8 bases outside the gene matches. The CDR3 runs 17 residues. The CDR3 is CSARAIGGRSSYNEQFF. CDR3 DNA: TGCAGTGCTAGAGCTATAGGCGGGAGGAGCTCCTACAATGAGCAGTTCTTC.

This clonotype occurred a few times. J is TRBJ2-1 and V is TRBV3-1; a weak D match, TRBD1 (6 bases). The CDR3 spans 16 residues. Germline loops: CDR1 LGHDT, CDR2 YNNKEL (reference sequence). Trimming removed 0 bases from V and 7 bases from J, with 16 bases in between. This chain's CDR3 is CASSQDAGAQSNEQFF. CDR3 DNA sequence: TGTGCCAGCAGCCAAGATGCAGGGGCGCAATCAAATGAGCAGTTCTTC.

V gene TRBV27 combines with J gene TRBJ2-7; 7 bases align to TRBD1. CDR3 length: 15 amino acids. The germline gives CDR1 MNHEY, CDR2 SMNVEV (reference sequence). J lost 6 bases, V lost 3 bases, and 11 bases had no gene match. As DNA, the CDR3 is TGTGCCAGCAGTTTCTTTGGCAGGGGGATCTCCGAGCAGTACTTC. Amino acid sequence: CASSFFGRGISEQYF.

V and J are TRBV18 and TRBJ1-2; D may be TRBD1 (5 bases). V was clipped by 1 base and J by 0 bases, with 12 bases between them. The CDR3 sequence is 16 residues long. CDR1 is KGHSH and CDR2 is LQKENI in the germline V gene. The CDR3: CASSPREGPANYGYTF. In DNA, the CDR3 is TGTGCCAGCTCACCACGGGAGGGGCCAGCTAACTATGGCTACACCTTC.

In regard to this clonotype: At one end, the junction sequence differs from germline, possibly due to a read error. The chain couples TRBV12-3 or TRBV12-4 to TRBJ2-3; unclear D gene. The CDR3 consists of 14 residues. DNA for the CDR3: TGTGCCAGCAGCTTAGAGACGGTGTCAGATACGCAGTATTTT. Translation: CASSLETVSDTQYF.

The V gene is TRBV5-1, the J gene TRBJ2-1; D call uncertain. The germline V gene has CDR1 SGHRS and CDR2 YFSETQ. The CDR3 consists of 14 residues. Trimming removed 0 bases from V and 4 bases from J, with 8 bases in between. The CDR3 DNA reads TGCGCCAGCAGCTTGGAACAGCATTACAATGAGCAGTTCTTC. This gives the protein CASSLEQHYNEQFF.

The rearrangement links TRBV7-9 to TRBJ2-1; TRBD2 aligns across 7 bases. This CDR3 spans 16 amino acids. The V gene's germline CDR1 is SEHNR and CDR2 FQNEAQ (reference sequence). J gave up 7 bases and V 7 bases, and 16 bases lay outside the gene matches. In nucleotides, the CDR3 is TGTGCCAGCACCATTAAAGATACGGGAGGTCGGAATGAGCAGTTCTTC. Translation: CASTIKDTGGRNEQFF.

This clonotype was counted only a few times. The V call is TRBV12-3 or TRBV12-4, the J call TRBJ1-6; D remains unclear. The CDR3 runs to 14 residues. V dropped 1 base and J dropped 8 bases, with 9 bases sitting between them. The CDR3 protein is CASSLDPRDSPLHF. The CDR3 DNA reads TGTGCCAGCAGTTTAGACCCAAGGGATTCACCCCTCCACTTT.

The V and J genes are TRBV5-1 and TRBJ1-4, with 9 positions matching TRBD1. Germline lookup yields CDR1 SGHRS and CDR2 YFSETQ. The trim removed 4 bases at V and 5 bases at J, leaving 9 bases unmatched. The CDR3 runs 16 residues. CDR3: CASSPLIGTGNEKLFF. CDR3 nucleotide sequence: TGCGCCAGCAGCCCGCTGATCGGGACAGGGAATGAAAAACTGTTTTTT.

In its sample, this clonotype was seen a few times. Mismatch with germline at one junction end may stem from a read error. The chain joins TRBV5-1 to TRBJ2-2; perhaps D is TRBD1 or TRBD2 (5 bases each). The CDR3 contains 14 residues. Per germline, CDR1 SGHRS and CDR2 YFSETQ. The CDR3 coding sequence is TGCGCCAGCAGCGGCAGGGTCGACACCGGGGAGCCGTTTTTT. Protein sequence: CASSGRVDTGEPFF.

Only a few counts were recorded for this clonotype. V is TRBV10-3 and J is TRBJ1-5, with D unresolved. CDR1 is ENHRY, CDR2 SYGVKD, per germline. This CDR3 has 17 residues. With 0 bases removed from V and 3 bases from J, the gap between germline ends came to 15 bases. CDR3 in DNA: TGTGCCATCAGTGAGTCGATCGGGCTGCCTTCCAATCAGCCCCAGCATTTT. Its protein product is CAISESIGLPSNQPQHF.

The chain employs TRBV20-1 and TRBJ2-1; 14 nucleotides match TRBD2. The J call may be in error: the DNA end matches TRBJ2-5 better. Per the germline V gene, CDR1 is DFQATT and CDR2 is SNEGSKA (reference sequence). The CDR3 has 15 residues. CDR3 sequence reads: CSAVPGLAGEETQYF. The CDR3, as DNA: TGCAGTGCTGTTCCGGGACTAGCGGGAGAAGAGACCCAGTACTTC.

V usage is TRBV29-1 and J usage is TRBJ2-2, with D possibly being TRBD2 (5 bases). Trimming took off 3 bases at V and 1 base at J, with 6 bases between the two ends. This CDR3 has 13 residues. Germline V gene lookup returns CDR1 SQVTM and CDR2 ANQGSEA. Here the CDR3 reads CSVDGLNTGELFF. CDR3 in DNA: TGCAGCGTTGACGGACTGAACACCGGGGAGCTGTTTTTT.

This chain joins TRBV7-9 and TRBJ2-1, with D possibly matching TRBD2 (6 bases). The end of the DNA is better explained by TRBJ2-7, so the J call may be wrong. The CDR3 is 13 residues long. CDR1 and CDR2 from the germline V gene are SEHNR and FQNEAQ (reference sequence). CDR3 sequence reads: CASSRPPGVKQYF. The CDR3 coding sequence is TGTGCCAGCAGCCGTCCCCCGGGGGTAAAGCAGTACTTC.

This clonotype was detected a few times. The chain is built from TRBV28 and TRBJ1-5, with 8 bases identical to TRBD1. Trimming took 4 bases from V and 7 from J; bases not matched to a gene: 9. The V gene's germline CDR1 is MDHEN and CDR2 SYDVKM. The CDR3 is 15 residues long. The CDR3 sequence is CASSYGQGVTQPQHF. The CDR3 DNA reads as TGTGCCAGCAGTTACGGACAGGGAGTAACACAGCCCCAGCATTTT. Variable domain in full (rest from reference TRBV28 and TRBJ1-5): DVKVTQSSRYLVKRTGEKVFLECVQDMDHENMFWYRQDPGLGLRLIYFSYDVKMKEKGDIPEGYSVSREKKERFSLILESASTNQTSMYLCASSYGQGVTQPQHFGDGTRLSIL.

Many counts were recorded for this clonotype. This chain joins TRBV20-1 and TRBJ2-4, with D possibly matching TRBD1 (6 bases). Trimming took off 0 bases at V and 9 bases at J, with 12 bases between the two ends. CDR1 and CDR2 (germline): DFQATT, SNEGSKA (reference sequence). CDR3 length equals 13 residues. CDR3 in amino acids: CSARETGRAIQYF. CDR3 sequence (DNA): TGCAGTGCTAGAGAGACAGGCCGGGCCATTCAGTACTTC.

In its sample, this clonotype was seen many times. The rearrangement links TRBV28 to TRBJ2-5; 8 bases agree with TRBD2. The end of the DNA fits TRBJ2-7 better, so the J call may be wrong. The CDR3 extends over 14 amino acids. Germline V lookup: CDR1 MDHEN, CDR2 SYDVKM. The CDR3 here is CASRPSGRSYEQYF. CDR3 DNA sequence: TGTGCCAGCAGACCTAGCGGGCGCTCCTACGAGCAGTACTTC.